This TCR beta chain appears in the sequencing data of a study of cytomegalovirus exposure and HLA in healthy donors. Study-wide results and limits: The listing of 150 to 200 TCR beta chains classed them as cytomegalovirus-associated. A later analysis found TCR association rates differed by HLA locus, highest for DRB1 and lowest for HLA-C.

The table lists this clone with a few counts. The antigen is not known. PCR primers comprised 60 Vbeta and 13 Jbeta primers. The assay was immunoSEQ multiplex PCR, and TCRdb's table has in-frame clones only and misses some. The table has 200,000 to 250,000 clones, roughly 88% seen once; the top ten hold over 0.65%. This CDR3 comprises 12 residues. Germline CDR1 is GTSNPN and CDR2 is SVGIG (reference sequence). Trimming took 2 bases from V and 7 from J, leaving 12 bases between them. This rearrangement joins TRBV30 to TRBJ2-7; D is ambiguous. The sequenced sample consisted of PBMCs. The receptor was isolated from a boy younger than 10 in good health and CMV-seronegative. The DNA of the CDR3 is TGTGCCTGGAGTCGGAGCGACGGAGAGCAGTACTTC. Amino acid sequence: CAWSRSDGEQYF.